The clone carrying this TCR beta chain has a handful of counts. This sample is drawn from a study of T-cell memory formation after mild COVID-19. Overall study: TCR clustering was largely donor specific.

MiXCR, applied by TCRdb to the 5' RACE reads, yields one record per CDR3 protein. Among approximately 260,000 distinct CDR3 sequences listed, 16% were seen once. The origin of this receptor is a man between 18 and 35 years old who had mild COVID-19 (a few samples of this study predate the infection). Cell type and time point are not known. Sequencing was performed on PBMCs or a T cell subset sorted from them (not recorded which).

The CDR3 coding sequence is TGTGCCAGCAGTTTAAGATCTTCCAGGGGGGGCCGGGCAAACATTCAGTACTTC. This gives the protein CASSLRSSRGGRANIQYF. V is TRBV12-3 or TRBV12-4 and J is TRBJ2-4; D possibly matches TRBD1 or TRBD2 (7 bases each). Trimming shortened V by 2 bases and J by 6 bases, and 23 bases separated the two germline ends. This CDR3 has 18 residues.